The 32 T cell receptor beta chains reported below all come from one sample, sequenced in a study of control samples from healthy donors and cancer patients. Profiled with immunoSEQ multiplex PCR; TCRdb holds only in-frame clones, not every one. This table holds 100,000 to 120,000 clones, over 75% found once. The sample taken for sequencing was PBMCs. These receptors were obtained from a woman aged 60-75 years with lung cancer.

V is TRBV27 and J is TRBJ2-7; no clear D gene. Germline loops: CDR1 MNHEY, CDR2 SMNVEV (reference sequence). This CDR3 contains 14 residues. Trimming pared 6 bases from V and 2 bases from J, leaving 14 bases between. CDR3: CASSHGRTTYEQYF. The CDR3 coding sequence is TGTGCCAGCAGCCACGGCAGAACTACCTACGAGCAGTACTTC.

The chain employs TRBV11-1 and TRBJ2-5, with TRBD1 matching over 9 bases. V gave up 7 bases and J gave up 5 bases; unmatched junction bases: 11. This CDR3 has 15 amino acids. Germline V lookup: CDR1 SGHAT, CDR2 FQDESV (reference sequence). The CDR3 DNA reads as TGTGCCAGCACCCTACAGGGGGCTGAAGGGGAGACCCAGTACTTC. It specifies CASTLQGAEGETQYF.

The CDR3 nucleotides are TGCGCCAGCAGCCGGGACACGGATAATTCACCCCTCCACTTT. It specifies CASSRDTDNSPLHF. J is TRBJ1-6 and V is TRBV5-1; perhaps TRBD1 as D (6 bases). Trimming took off 4 bases at V and 5 bases at J, with 10 bases between the two ends. The CDR3 totals 14 residues. Germline V gene sequence: CDR1 SGHRS, CDR2 YFSETQ.

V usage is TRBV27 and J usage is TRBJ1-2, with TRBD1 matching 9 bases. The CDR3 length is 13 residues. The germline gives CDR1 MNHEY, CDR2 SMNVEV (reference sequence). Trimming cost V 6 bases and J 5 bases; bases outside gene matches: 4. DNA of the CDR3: TGTGCCAGCAGCCTAGGACAGGGGTATGGCTACACCTTC. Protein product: CASSLGQGYGYTF.

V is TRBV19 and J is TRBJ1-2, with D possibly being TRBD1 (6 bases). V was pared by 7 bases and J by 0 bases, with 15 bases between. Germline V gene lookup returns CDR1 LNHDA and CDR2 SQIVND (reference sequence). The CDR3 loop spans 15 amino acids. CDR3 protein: CASTTTGGPNYGYTF. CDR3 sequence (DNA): TGTGCCAGTACCACCACCGGGGGCCCTAACTATGGCTACACCTTC.

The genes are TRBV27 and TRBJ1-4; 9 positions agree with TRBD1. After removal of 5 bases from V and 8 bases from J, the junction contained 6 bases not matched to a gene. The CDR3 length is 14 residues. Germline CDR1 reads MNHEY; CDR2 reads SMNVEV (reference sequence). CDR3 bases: TGTGCCAGCAGTGTCGGGACAGGGCCCGAAAAACTGTTTTTT. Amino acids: CASSVGTGPEKLFF.

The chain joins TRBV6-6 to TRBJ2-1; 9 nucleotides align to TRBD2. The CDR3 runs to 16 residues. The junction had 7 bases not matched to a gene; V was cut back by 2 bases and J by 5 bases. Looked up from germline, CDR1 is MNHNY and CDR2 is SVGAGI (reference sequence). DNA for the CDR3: TGTGCCAGCAGTTACCTGACTAGCGGAGGTCACAATGAGCAGTTCTTC. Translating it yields CASSYLTSGGHNEQFF.

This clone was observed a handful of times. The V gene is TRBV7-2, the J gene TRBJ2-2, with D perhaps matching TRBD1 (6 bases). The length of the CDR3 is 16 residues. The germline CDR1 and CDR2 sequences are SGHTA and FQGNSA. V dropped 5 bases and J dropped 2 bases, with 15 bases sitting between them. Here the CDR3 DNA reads TGTGCCAGCAGCCTACAGGGTTTGGGCAACACCGGGGAGCTGTTTTTT. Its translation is CASSLQGLGNTGELFF.

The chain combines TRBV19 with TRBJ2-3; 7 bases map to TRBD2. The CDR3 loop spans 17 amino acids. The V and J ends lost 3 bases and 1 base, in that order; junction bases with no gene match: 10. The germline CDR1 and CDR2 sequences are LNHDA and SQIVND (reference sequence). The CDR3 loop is CASSIFGSGAGTDTQYF. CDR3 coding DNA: TGTGCCAGTAGTATCTTCGGCAGCGGGGCGGGCACAGATACGCAGTATTTT.

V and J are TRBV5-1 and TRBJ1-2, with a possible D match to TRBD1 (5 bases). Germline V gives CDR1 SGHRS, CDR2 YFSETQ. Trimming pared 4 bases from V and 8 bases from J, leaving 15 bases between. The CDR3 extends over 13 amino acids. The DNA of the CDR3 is TGCGCCAGCAGCCAAGGGACGTTCCAGGGCTACACCTTC. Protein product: CASSQGTFQGYTF.

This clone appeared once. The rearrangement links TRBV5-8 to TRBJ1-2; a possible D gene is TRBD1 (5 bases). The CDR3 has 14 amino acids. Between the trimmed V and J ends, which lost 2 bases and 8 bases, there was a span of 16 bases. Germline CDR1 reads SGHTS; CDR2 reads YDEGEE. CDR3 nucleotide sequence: TGTGCCAGCAGCTTAACGGGAATTCCAGGGGGCTACACCTTC. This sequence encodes CASSLTGIPGGYTF.

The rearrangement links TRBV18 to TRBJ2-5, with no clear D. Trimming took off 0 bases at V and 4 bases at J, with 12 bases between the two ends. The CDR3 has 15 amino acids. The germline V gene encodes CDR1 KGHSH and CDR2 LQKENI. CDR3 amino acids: CASSPPARVGETQYF. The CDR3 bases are TGTGCCAGCTCACCACCCGCCCGGGTTGGAGAGACCCAGTACTTC.

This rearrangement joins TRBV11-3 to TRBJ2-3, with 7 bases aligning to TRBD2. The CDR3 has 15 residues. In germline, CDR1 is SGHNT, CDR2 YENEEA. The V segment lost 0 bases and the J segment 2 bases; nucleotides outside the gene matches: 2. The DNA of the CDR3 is TGTGCCAGCAGCTTAGAAGCGGGGTACACAGATACGCAGTATTTT. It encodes CASSLEAGYTDTQYF.

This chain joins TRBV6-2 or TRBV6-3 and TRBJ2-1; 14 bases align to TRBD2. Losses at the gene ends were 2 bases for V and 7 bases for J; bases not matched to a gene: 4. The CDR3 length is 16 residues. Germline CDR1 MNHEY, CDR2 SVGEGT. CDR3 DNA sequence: TGTGCCAGCAGTTACGGGCGACTAGCGGGAGGGAATGAGCAGTTCTTC. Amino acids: CASSYGRLAGGNEQFF.

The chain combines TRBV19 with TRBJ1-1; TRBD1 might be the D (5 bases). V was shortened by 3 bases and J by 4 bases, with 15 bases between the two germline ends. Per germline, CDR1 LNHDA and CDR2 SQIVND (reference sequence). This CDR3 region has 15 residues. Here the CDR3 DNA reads TGTGCCAGTAGTATTCAAGGGGCTCTGAGCACTGAAGCTTTCTTT. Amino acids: CASSIQGALSTEAFF.

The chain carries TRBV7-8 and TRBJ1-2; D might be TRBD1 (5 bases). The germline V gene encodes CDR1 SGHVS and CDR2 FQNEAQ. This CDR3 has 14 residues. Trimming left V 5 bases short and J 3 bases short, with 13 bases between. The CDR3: CASSHQGAYYGYTF. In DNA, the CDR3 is TGTGCCAGCAGCCACCAAGGGGCCTACTATGGCTACACCTTC.

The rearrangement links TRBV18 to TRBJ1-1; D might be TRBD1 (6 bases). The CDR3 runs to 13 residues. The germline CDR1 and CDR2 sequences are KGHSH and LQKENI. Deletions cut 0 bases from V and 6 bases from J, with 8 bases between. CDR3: CASSPPAGAEAFF. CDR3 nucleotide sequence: TGTGCCAGCTCACCACCGGCAGGGGCTGAAGCTTTCTTT.

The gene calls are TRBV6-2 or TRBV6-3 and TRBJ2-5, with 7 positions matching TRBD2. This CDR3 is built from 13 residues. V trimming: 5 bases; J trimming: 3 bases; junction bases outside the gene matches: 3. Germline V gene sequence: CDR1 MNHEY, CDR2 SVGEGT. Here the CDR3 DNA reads TGTGCCAGCAGTCGCGGGGGAAAAGAGACCCAGTACTTC. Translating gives CASSRGGKETQYF.

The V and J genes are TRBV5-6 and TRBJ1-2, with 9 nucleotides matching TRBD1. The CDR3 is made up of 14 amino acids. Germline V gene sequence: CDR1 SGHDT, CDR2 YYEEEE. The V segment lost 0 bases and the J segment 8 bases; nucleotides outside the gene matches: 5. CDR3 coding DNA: TGTGCCAGCAGCTTGGTTGGACAGGGGAAAGGCTACACCTTC. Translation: CASSLVGQGKGYTF.

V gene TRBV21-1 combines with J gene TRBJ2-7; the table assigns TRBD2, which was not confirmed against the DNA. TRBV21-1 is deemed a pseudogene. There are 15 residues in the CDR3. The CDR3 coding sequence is TGTGCCAGCAGCCTGGGGGGGACGGACTCCTACGAGCAGTACTTC. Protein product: CASSLGGTDSYEQYF.

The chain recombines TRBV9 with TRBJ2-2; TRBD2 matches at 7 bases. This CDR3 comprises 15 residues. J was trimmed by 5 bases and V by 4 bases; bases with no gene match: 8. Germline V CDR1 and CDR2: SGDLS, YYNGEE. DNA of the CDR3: TGTGCCAGCAGCCCCCAGGGACTAACAACCGGGGAGCTGTTTTTT. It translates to CASSPQGLTTGELFF.

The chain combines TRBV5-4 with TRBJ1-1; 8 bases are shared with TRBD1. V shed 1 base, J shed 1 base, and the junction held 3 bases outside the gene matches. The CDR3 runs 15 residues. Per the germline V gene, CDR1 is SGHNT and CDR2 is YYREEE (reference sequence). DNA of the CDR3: TGTGCCAGCAGCTTGTCAGGGGGCAGGAACACTGAAGCTTTCTTT. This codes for CASSLSGGRNTEAFF.

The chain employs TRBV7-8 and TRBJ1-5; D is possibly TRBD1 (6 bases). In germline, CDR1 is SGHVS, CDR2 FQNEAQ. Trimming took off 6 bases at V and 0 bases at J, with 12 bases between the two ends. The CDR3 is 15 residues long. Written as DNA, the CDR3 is TGTGCCAGCAGGAAGGACAGATCTAGCAATCAGCCCCAGCATTTT. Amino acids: CASRKDRSSNQPQHF.

In DNA form, the CDR3 reads TGTGCCAGCAGCCAACTCCAGGGTACCCAGTACTTC. It yields the protein CASSQLQGTQYF. J is TRBJ2-5 and V is TRBV6-2 or TRBV6-3, with D perhaps TRBD1 (5 bases). This CDR3 is 12 amino acids long. V was trimmed by 6 bases and J by 8 bases, leaving 13 bases between them. Germline V gene lookup returns CDR1 MNHEY and CDR2 SVGEGT.

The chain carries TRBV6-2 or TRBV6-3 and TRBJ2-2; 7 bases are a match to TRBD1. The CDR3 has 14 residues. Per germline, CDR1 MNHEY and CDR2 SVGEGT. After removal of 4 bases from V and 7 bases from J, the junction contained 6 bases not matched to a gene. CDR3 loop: CASSSTGLGGELFF. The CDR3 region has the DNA TGTGCCAGCAGTTCGACAGGGTTGGGCGGGGAGCTGTTTTTT.

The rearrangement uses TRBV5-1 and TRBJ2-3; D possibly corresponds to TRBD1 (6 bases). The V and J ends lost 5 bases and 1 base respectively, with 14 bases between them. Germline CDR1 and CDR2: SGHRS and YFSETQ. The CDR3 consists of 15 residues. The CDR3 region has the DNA TGCGCCAGCAGGCTACAGGGTATGGGCACAGATACGCAGTATTTT. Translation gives CASRLQGMGTDTQYF.

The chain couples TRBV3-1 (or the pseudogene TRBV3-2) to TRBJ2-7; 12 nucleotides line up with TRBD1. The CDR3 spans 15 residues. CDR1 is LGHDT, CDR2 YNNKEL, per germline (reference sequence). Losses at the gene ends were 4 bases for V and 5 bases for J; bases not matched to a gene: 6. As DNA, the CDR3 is TGTGCCAGCAGCCGTAGGGGACAGGGGGCTCACGAGCAGTACTTC. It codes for CASSRRGQGAHEQYF.

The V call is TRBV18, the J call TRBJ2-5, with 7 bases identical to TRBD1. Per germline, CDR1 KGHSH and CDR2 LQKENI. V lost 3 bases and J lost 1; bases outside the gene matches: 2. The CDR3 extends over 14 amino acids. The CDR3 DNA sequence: TGTGCCAGCTCACCGGGACAGCTCCAAGAGACCCAGTACTTC. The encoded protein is CASSPGQLQETQYF.

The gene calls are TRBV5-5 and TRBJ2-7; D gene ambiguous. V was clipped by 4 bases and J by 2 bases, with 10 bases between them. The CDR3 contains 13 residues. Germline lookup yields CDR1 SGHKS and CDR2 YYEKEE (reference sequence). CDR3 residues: CASSPSATYEQYF. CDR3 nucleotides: TGTGCCAGCAGCCCTTCGGCGACCTACGAGCAGTACTTC. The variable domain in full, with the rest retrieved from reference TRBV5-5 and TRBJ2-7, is DAGVTQSPTHLIKTRGQQVTLRCSPISGHKSVSWYQQVLGQGPQFIFQYYEKEERGRGNFPDRFSARQFPNYSSELNVNALLLGDSALYLCASSPSATYEQYFGPGTRLTVT.

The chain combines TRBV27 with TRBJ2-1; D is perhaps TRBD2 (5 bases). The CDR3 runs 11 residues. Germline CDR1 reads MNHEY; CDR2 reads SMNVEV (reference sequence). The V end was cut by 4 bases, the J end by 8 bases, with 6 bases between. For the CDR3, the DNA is TGTGCCAGCAGTTCTAGCTATGAGCAGTTCTTC. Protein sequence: CASSSSYEQFF.

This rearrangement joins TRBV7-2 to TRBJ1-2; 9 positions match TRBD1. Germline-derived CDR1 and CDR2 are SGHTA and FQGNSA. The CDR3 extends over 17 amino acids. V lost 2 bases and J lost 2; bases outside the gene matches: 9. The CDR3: CASSLFNPGTGNYGYTF. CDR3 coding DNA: TGTGCCAGCAGCTTATTTAACCCCGGGACAGGGAACTATGGCTACACCTTC.

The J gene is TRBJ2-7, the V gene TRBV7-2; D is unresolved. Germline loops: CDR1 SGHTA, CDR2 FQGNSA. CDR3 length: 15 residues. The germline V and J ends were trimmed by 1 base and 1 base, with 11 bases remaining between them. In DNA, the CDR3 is TGTGCCAGCAGCTTAGGGATTGTGGGGTCCTACGAGCAGTACTTC. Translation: CASSLGIVGSYEQYF.